Below, 27 T cell receptor beta chains from the same sample are listed, as sequenced in a study of human T cells and chemical hapten exposure. MiXCR, run by TCRdb on the RACE reads, gives a single entry per CDR3 protein. The top ten clones hold around 2.3% of a sample with some 400,000 distinct CDR3 sequences, roughly 4.8% of them seen once. Described time point: patch test 1, 2 weeks after DPC sensitization. As to treatment: therapeutic diphenylcyclopropenone sensitization with weekly scalp DPC. Sample: whole blood, taken in connection with sensitization to the hapten diphenylcyclopropenone (DPC). The receptors come from a woman between 50 and 59 years old with alopecia areata. Some clones in this sample may be carry-over from other donors' samples.

This clonotype was seen at least ten times. The chain recombines TRBV28 with TRBJ1-1; D uncertain. This CDR3 contains 14 residues. V was trimmed by 3 bases and J by 0 bases, leaving 8 bases between them. Germline V gene lookup returns CDR1 MDHEN and CDR2 SYDVKM. This CDR3 reads CASSFSVLNTEAFF. CDR3 bases: TGTGCCAGCAGTTTTTCGGTGTTGAACACTGAAGCTTTCTTT.

This clonotype was counted ten times or more. The junction does not match germline at one end; this may be a read error. V gene TRBV3-1 combines with J gene TRBJ2-3, with D hard to call. The CDR3 covers 11 residues. The germline V gene encodes CDR1 LGHDT and CDR2 YNNKEL (reference sequence). CDR3 in DNA: TGTGCCAGCAGCCAAGATCTTGGGCCTACTTTT. It yields the protein CASSQDLGPTF.

This clonotype showed up many times. V usage is TRBV12-3 or TRBV12-4 and J usage is TRBJ1-2, with D tentatively TRBD1 (5 bases). The CDR3 has 14 amino acids. V was pared by 6 bases and J by 1 base, with 12 bases between. The CDR3 DNA sequence: TGTGCCAGCAGCCCGGGCGGGGGTAACTATGGCTACACCTTC. Translation gives CASSPGGGNYGYTF.

This sequence joins TRBV7-2 and TRBJ2-2; TRBD1 agrees at 9 bases. Germline loops: CDR1 SGHTA, CDR2 FQGNSA. The CDR3 is 16 residues long. J gave up 3 bases and V 4 bases, and 6 bases lay outside the gene matches. CDR3: CASSSGQGTYTGELFF. CDR3 DNA sequence: TGTGCCAGCAGCTCTGGACAGGGGACCTACACCGGGGAGCTGTTTTTT.

At least ten counts were recorded for this clonotype. V gene TRBV24-1 combines with J gene TRBJ2-5; D is tentatively TRBD1 or TRBD2 (5 bases each). The CDR3 has 10 residues. Trimming took 12 bases from V and 5 from J, leaving 9 bases between them. Germline assignment: CDR1 KGHDR and CDR2 SFDVKD. The CDR3 protein is CAPEGETQYF. As DNA, the CDR3 is TGTGCCCCCGAGGGGGAGACCCAGTACTTC.

V is TRBV6-2 or TRBV6-3 and J is TRBJ2-7, with D uncertain. The V and J ends lost 4 bases and 2 bases respectively, with 9 bases between them. The CDR3 contains 13 residues. Germline CDR1 MNHEY, CDR2 SVGEGT. For the CDR3, the DNA is TGTGCCAGCAGTTTCGGCCAAGCCTACGAGCAGTACTTC. This gives the protein CASSFGQAYEQYF.

This clonotype was detected many times. The chain recombines TRBV6-5 with TRBJ2-3; no firm D call. V was shortened by 8 bases and J by 8 bases, with 11 bases between the two germline ends. CDR1 is MNHEY, CDR2 SVGAGI, per germline. The CDR3 covers 11 residues. CDR3 protein: CASSRSGTQYF. The CDR3 nucleotides are TGTGCCAGCTCTCGCTCGGGTACGCAGTATTTT.

This clonotype was counted between two and nine times. V is TRBV6-2 or TRBV6-3 and J is TRBJ2-1, with 9 positions matching TRBD2. Germline V gene sequence: CDR1 MNHEY, CDR2 SVGEGT. J lost 0 bases, V lost 6 bases, and 15 bases had no gene match. This CDR3 has 19 amino acids. Here the CDR3 reads CASRSRGGLASSSYNEQFF. In nucleotides, the CDR3 is TGTGCCAGCAGATCTAGGGGCGGACTAGCGTCGAGCTCCTACAATGAGCAGTTCTTC.

Ten or more counts support this clonotype. V gene TRBV6-2 or TRBV6-3 combines with J gene TRBJ2-1; no firm D call. The CDR3 runs 14 residues. The germline CDR1 and CDR2 sequences are MNHEY and SVGEGT. Between the trimmed V and J ends, which lost 6 bases and 2 bases, there was a span of 11 bases. The CDR3 DNA sequence: TGTGCCAGCAGGCCCCCAGAGGCCTACAATGAGCAGTTCTTC. Its translation: CASRPPEAYNEQFF.

The genes are TRBV15 and TRBJ2-1; D unresolved. V was cut by 4 bases and J by 7 bases, with 8 bases left in between. The CDR3 has 12 amino acids. The germline gives CDR1 LNHNV, CDR2 YYDKDF (reference sequence). In DNA form, the CDR3 reads TGTGCCACCAGCACCCATATGAATGAGCAGTTCTTC. Protein sequence: CATSTHMNEQFF. The variable domain in full, with the rest retrieved from reference TRBV15 and TRBJ2-1, is DAMVIQNPRYQVTQFGKPVTLSCSQTLNHNVMYWYQQKSSQAPKLLFHYYDKDFNNEADTPDNFQSRRPNTSFCFLDIRSPGLGDTAMYLCATSTHMNEQFFGPGTRLTVL.

This clonotype has a handful of counts. This sequence joins TRBV29-1 and TRBJ2-5; 7 bases map to TRBD2. Trimming cost V 0 bases and J 7 bases; bases outside gene matches: 5. The CDR3 totals 13 residues. The V gene's germline CDR1 is SQVTM and CDR2 ANQGSEA. The CDR3 loop reads CSVEEGLRGTQYF. In DNA form, the CDR3 reads TGCAGCGTTGAAGAGGGACTAAGGGGGACCCAGTACTTC. Full variable domain (remainder filled in from reference TRBV29-1 and TRBJ2-5): SAVISQKPSRDICQRGTSLTIQCQVDSQVTMMFWYRQQPGQSLTLIATANQGSEATYESGFVIDKFPISRPNLTFSTLTVSNMSPEDSSIYLCSVEEGLRGTQYFGPGTRLLVL.

This clonotype occurred many times. This chain links TRBV10-3 with TRBJ2-2; 12 bases are a match to TRBD2. CDR1 is ENHRY, CDR2 SYGVKD, per germline. The CDR3 runs 16 residues. V dropped 5 bases and J dropped 1; count of bases not matched to a gene: 2. This CDR3 is CAISLLAGGNTGELFF. In nucleotides, the CDR3 is TGTGCCATCAGTCTACTAGCGGGGGGGAACACCGGGGAGCTGTTTTTT.

This clonotype was detected ten times or more. As DNA, the CDR3 is TGTGCCAGTAGTATCAAGGCAATCAATCAGCCCCAGCATTTT. It translates to CASSIKAINQPQHF. The chain combines TRBV19 with TRBJ1-5; D uncertain. Germline V gene data show CDR1 as LNHDA and CDR2 as SQIVND (reference sequence). V was cut by 3 bases and J by 3 bases, with 9 bases left in between. This CDR3 contains 14 residues.

This clonotype was observed at least ten times. V and J are TRBV7-2 and TRBJ2-7; 8 positions match TRBD1. The CDR3 loop spans 14 amino acids. V gave up 5 bases and J gave up 3 bases; unmatched junction bases: 6. CDR1 SGHTA and CDR2 FQGNSA come from the germline V gene. Here the CDR3 reads CASSPLTGVYEQYF. The CDR3, as DNA: TGTGCCAGCAGCCCTTTGACAGGGGTCTACGAGCAGTACTTC.

The chain's CDR3 is CASSDSSGTPNTEAFF. CDR3 DNA sequence: TGTGCCAGCAGTGATTCGTCTGGGACACCGAACACTGAAGCTTTCTTT. The rearrangement uses TRBV25-1 and TRBJ1-1, with D possibly matching TRBD1 (6 bases). With 3 bases removed from V and 1 base from J, the gap between germline ends came to 15 bases. In germline, CDR1 is MGHDK, CDR2 SYGVNS. The CDR3 is 16 amino acids. Supplemented by reference TRBV25-1 and TRBJ1-1, the full variable domain reads EADIYQTPRYLVIGTGKKITLECSQTMGHDKMYWYQQDPGMELHLIHYSYGVNSTEKGDLSSESTVSRIRTEHFPLTLESARPSHTSQYLCASSDSSGTPNTEAFFGQGTRLTVV.

In its sample, this clonotype was seen many times. This chain uses TRBV10-3 with TRBJ2-6, with no clear D. This CDR3 has 19 residues. The V end lost 2 bases, the J end lost 1 base, and 18 bases lay between the germline ends. Per the germline V gene, CDR1 is ENHRY and CDR2 is SYGVKD. CDR3 loop: CAISESELRSASGANVLTF. The DNA for the CDR3 is TGTGCCATCAGTGAGAGCGAGTTAAGGTCGGCTTCTGGGGCCAACGTCCTGACTTTC.

This clonotype was seen at least ten times. The chain combines TRBV27 with TRBJ1-4; the D is unclear. With 3 bases removed from V and 2 bases from J, the gap between germline ends came to 16 bases. The germline V gene encodes CDR1 MNHEY and CDR2 SMNVEV (reference sequence). This CDR3 spans 17 amino acids. This chain's CDR3 is CASSFNRVWSTNEKLFF. In DNA form, the CDR3 reads TGTGCCAGCAGTTTTAACCGGGTCTGGTCGACTAATGAAAAACTGTTTTTT.

This chain uses TRBV20-1 with TRBJ1-5, with TRBD1 identical over 7 bases. There are 16 residues in the CDR3. Germline trimming cut 0 bases from V and 5 bases from J; bases unmatched to any gene: 10. Germline CDR1 reads DFQATT; CDR2 reads SNEGSKA (reference sequence). CDR3 in DNA: TGCAGTGCTAGAGATTTGGGAAGACAGGGCGATCAGCCCCAGCATTTT. It translates to CSARDLGRQGDQPQHF.

This chain joins TRBV7-2 and TRBJ2-7; 11 bases match TRBD2. The germline V gene has CDR1 SGHTA and CDR2 FQGNSA. This CDR3 region has 14 residues. Trimming at V came to 8 bases and at J to 5 bases, leaving 8 bases not matched to a gene. In nucleotides, the CDR3 is TGTGCCAGCCAACTAGCGGGAGAATCACACGAGCAGTACTTC. Translation: CASQLAGESHEQYF.

This clonotype was counted many times. This chain joins TRBV7-8 and TRBJ1-1, with D maybe TRBD1 (5 bases). V was trimmed by 4 bases and J by 3 bases, leaving 12 bases between them. The CDR3 has 14 residues. Germline-derived CDR1 and CDR2 are SGHVS and FQNEAQ. The chain's CDR3 is CASSSQGEHTEAFF. The DNA for the CDR3 is TGTGCCAGCAGCTCCCAGGGTGAACACACTGAAGCTTTCTTT.

This clonotype has at least ten counts. This chain uses TRBV20-1 with TRBJ1-5; 8 nucleotides match TRBD1. CDR1 is DFQATT, CDR2 SNEGSKA, per germline (reference sequence). The length of the CDR3 is 13 residues. J was trimmed by 7 bases and V by 4 bases; bases with no gene match: 6. In nucleotides, the CDR3 is TGCAGTGCTAAACAGGGGGAGGGACAGCCCCAGCATTTT. Translation gives CSAKQGEGQPQHF.

Many counts were recorded for this clonotype. This chain connects TRBV20-1 to TRBJ2-5; 10 bases are shared with TRBD2. The CDR3 runs 17 residues. With V trimmed by 0 bases and J by 2 bases, 9 bases remained unmatched. Germline V lookup: CDR1 DFQATT, CDR2 SNEGSKA (reference sequence). The CDR3 DNA follows: TGCAGTGCTAGAGATCCTAGGACTAGCGGCATTCAAGAGACCCAGTACTTC. Translated: CSARDPRTSGIQETQYF.

The chain is built from TRBV12-3 or TRBV12-4 and TRBJ2-1, with D unclear. Trimming removed 4 bases from V and 1 base from J, with 11 bases in between. This CDR3 contains 15 residues. CDR3 nucleotide sequence: TGTGCCAGCAGTTATTGGGGTGGGTCCTACAATGAGCAGTTCTTC. This sequence encodes CASSYWGGSYNEQFF.

This clonotype was observed at least ten times. The chain links TRBV6-4 to TRBJ1-6; no definite D call. The ends were cut back, 2 bases at V and 10 bases at J, with 9 bases in the middle. CDR1 and CDR2 from the germline V gene are MRHNA and SNTAGT. There are 13 residues in the CDR3. The CDR3 loop reads CASSDRFGSPLHF. The CDR3 DNA reads TGTGCCAGCAGTGACAGGTTTGGATCACCCCTCCACTTT.

At least ten counts were recorded for this clonotype. The chain uses TRBV7-9 and TRBJ2-1; 8 nucleotides match TRBD1. Germline-derived CDR1 and CDR2 are SEHNR and FQNEAQ (reference sequence). The V gene end was trimmed by 4 bases and the J gene end by 4 bases; junction bases not matched to a gene: 9. This CDR3 contains 16 residues. CDR3 coding DNA: TGTGCCAGCAGCTCCGCGGGACAGGAGACTTACAATGAGCAGTTCTTC. Its translation is CASSSAGQETYNEQFF.

Many counts were recorded for this clonotype. The rearrangement joins TRBV24-1 to TRBJ2-1; D call uncertain. The CDR3 runs to 18 residues. Germline CDR1 is KGHDR and CDR2 is SFDVKD. V was cut by 1 base and J by 8 bases, with 23 bases left in between. CDR3 region: CATSDLKADKSWSHEQFF. The CDR3 DNA follows: TGTGCCACCAGTGATTTAAAAGCAGACAAATCCTGGTCCCATGAGCAGTTCTTC.

This clonotype was counted between two and nine times. The chain joins TRBV12-3 or TRBV12-4 to TRBJ1-1; D might be TRBD1 (5 bases). Trimming took 3 bases from V and 4 from J, leaving 18 bases between them. This CDR3 is built from 16 residues. The DNA for the CDR3 is TGTGCCAGCAGTTTCCGGTCCGGGGTCGGGGGCACTGAAGCTTTCTTT. Amino acid sequence: CASSFRSGVGGTEAFF.